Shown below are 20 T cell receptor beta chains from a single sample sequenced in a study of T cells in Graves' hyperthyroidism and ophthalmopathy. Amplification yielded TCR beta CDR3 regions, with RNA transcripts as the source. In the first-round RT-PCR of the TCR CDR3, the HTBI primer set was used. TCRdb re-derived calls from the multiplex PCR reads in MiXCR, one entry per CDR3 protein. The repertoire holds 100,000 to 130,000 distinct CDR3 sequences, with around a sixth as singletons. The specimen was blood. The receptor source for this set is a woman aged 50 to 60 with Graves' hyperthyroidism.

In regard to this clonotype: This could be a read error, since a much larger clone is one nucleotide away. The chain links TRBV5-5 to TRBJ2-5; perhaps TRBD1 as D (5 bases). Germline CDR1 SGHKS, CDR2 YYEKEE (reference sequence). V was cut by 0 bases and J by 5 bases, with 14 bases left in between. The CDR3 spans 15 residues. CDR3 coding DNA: TGTGCCAGCAGCTTGGGCGTAAGGGGAAGCGAGACCCAGTACTTC. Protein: CASSLGVRGSETQYF.

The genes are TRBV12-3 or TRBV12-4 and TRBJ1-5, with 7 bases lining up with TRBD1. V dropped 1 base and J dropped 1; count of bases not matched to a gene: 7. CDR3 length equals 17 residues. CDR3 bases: TGTGCCAGCAGTTTAGATTATGGGACAGCAAGCAATCAGCCCCAGCATTTT. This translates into CASSLDYGTASNQPQHF.

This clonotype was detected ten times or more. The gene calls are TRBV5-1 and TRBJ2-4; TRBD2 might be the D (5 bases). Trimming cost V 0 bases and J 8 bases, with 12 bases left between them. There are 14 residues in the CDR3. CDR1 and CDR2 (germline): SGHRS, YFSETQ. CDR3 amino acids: CASSLAGRRHIQYF. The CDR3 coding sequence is TGCGCCAGCAGCTTGGCAGGCAGGAGGCACATTCAGTACTTC. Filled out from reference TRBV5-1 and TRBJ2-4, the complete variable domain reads KAGVTQTPRYLIKTRGQQVTLSCSPISGHRSVSWYQQTPGQGLQFLFEYFSETQRNKGNFPGRFSGRQFSNSRSEMNVSTLELGDSALYLCASSLAGRRHIQYFGAGTRLSVL.

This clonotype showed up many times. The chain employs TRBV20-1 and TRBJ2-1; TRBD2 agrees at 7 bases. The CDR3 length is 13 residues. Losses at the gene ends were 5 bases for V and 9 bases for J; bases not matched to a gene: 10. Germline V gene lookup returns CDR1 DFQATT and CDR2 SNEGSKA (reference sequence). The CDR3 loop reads CSALWLAEGEQFF. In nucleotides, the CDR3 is TGCAGTGCTCTCTGGCTAGCGGAAGGTGAGCAGTTCTTC.

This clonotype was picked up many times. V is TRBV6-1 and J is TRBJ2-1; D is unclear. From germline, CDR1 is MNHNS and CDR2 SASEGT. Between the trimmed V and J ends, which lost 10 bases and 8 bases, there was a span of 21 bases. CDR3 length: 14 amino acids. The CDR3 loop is CAIQAEPSSDEQFF. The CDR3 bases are TGTGCCATTCAAGCAGAACCTTCCTCGGATGAGCAGTTCTTC.

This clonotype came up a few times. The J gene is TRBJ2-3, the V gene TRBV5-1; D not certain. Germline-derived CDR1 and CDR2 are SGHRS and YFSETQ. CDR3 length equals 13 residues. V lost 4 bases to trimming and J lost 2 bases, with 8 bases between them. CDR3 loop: CASSPGYTDTQYF. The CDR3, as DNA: TGCGCCAGCAGCCCCGGATACACAGATACGCAGTATTTT.

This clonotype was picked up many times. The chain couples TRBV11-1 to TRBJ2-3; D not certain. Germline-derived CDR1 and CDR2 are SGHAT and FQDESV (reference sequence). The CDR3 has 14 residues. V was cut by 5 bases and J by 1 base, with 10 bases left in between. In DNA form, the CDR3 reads TGTGCCAGCAGCCCCGACCCGGGCACAGATACGCAGTATTTT. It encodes CASSPDPGTDTQYF.

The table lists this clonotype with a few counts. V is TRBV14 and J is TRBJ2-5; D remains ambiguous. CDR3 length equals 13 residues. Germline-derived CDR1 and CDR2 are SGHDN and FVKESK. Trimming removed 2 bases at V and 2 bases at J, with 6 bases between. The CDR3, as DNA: TGTGCCAGCAGCCAAAGATTACAAGAGACCCAGTACTTC. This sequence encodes CASSQRLQETQYF.

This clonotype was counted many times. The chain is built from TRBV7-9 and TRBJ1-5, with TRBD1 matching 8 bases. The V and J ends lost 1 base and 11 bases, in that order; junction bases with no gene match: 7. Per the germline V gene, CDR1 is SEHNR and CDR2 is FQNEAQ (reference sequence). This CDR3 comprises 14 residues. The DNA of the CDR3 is TGTGCCAGCAGCTTAGACGGCGGGGACAGGTCCCAGCATTTT. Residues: CASSLDGGDRSQHF.

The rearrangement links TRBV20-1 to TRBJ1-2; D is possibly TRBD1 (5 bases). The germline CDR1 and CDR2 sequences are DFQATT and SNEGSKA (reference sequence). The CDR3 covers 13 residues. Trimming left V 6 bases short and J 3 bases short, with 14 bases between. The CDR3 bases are TGCAGTGCGGAAGGGACCGCCGACTATGGCTACACCTTC. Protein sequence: CSAEGTADYGYTF.

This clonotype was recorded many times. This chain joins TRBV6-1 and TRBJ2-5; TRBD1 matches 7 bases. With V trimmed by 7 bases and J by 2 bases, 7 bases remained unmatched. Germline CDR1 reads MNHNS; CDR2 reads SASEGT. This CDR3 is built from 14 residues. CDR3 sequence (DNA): TGTGCCAGCAAAGAAGACAGGGCACAAGAGACCCAGTACTTC. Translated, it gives CASKEDRAQETQYF.

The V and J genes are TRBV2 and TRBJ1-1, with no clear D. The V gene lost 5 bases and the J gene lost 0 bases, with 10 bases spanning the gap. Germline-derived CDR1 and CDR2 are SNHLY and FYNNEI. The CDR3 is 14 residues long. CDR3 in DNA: TGTGCCAGCAGTTATGACAACCTGAACACTGAAGCTTTCTTT. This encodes CASSYDNLNTEAFF.

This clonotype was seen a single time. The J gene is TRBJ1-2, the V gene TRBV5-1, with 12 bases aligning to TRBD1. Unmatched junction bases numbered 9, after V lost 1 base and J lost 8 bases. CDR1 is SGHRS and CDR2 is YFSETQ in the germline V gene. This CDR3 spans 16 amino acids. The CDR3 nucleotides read TGCGCCAGCAGCTTGCAACCGGGACAGGGGGCGCAAGGCTACACCTTC. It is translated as CASSLQPGQGAQGYTF. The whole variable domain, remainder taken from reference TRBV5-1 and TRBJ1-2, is KAGVTQTPRYLIKTRGQQVTLSCSPISGHRSVSWYQQTPGQGLQFLFEYFSETQRNKGNFPGRFSGRQFSNSRSEMNVSTLELGDSALYLCASSLQPGQGAQGYTFGSGTRLTVV.

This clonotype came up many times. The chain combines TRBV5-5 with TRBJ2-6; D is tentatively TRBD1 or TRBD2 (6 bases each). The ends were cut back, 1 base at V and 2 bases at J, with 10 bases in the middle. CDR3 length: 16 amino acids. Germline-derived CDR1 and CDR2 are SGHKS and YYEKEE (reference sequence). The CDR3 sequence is CASSLRGRAGANVLTF. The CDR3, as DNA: TGTGCCAGCAGCTTGCGGGGGCGAGCTGGGGCCAACGTCCTGACTTTC.

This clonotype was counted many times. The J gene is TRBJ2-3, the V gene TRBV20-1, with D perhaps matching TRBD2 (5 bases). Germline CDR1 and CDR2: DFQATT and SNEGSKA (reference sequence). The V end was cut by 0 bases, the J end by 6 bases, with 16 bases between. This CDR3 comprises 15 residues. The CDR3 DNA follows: TGCAGTGCTAGAGAGGAGTCCCAGTGGGAGGATACGCAGTATTTT. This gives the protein CSAREESQWEDTQYF.

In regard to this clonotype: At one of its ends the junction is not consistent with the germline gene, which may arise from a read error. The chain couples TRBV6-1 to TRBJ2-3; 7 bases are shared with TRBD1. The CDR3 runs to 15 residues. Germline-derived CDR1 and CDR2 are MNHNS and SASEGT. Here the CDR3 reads CAISDRDSRTDTQYF. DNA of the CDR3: TGTGCCATCAGTGACCGGGACAGCCGCACAGATACGCAGTATTTT.

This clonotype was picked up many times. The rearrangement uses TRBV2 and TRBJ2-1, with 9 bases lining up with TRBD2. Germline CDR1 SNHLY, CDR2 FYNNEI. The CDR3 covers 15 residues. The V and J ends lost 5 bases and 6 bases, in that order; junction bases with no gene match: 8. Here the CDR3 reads CASSPKGLAGNEQFF. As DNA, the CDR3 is TGTGCCAGCAGTCCGAAGGGACTAGCAGGCAATGAGCAGTTCTTC.

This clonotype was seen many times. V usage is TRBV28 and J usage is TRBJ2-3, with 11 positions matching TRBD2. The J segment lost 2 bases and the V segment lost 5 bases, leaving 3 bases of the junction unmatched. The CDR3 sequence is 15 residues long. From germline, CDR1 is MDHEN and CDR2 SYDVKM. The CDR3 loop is CASSKTSGITDTQYF. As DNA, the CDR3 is TGTGCCAGCAGTAAGACTAGCGGGATCACAGATACGCAGTATTTT. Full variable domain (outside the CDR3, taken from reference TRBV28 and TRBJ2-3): DVKVTQSSRYLVKRTGEKVFLECVQDMDHENMFWYRQDPGLGLRLIYFSYDVKMKEKGDIPEGYSVSREKKERFSLILESASTNQTSMYLCASSKTSGITDTQYFGPGTRLTVL.

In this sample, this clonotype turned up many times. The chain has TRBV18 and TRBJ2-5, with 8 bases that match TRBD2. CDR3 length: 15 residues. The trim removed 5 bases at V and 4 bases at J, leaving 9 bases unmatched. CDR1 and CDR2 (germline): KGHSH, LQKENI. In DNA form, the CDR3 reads TGTGCCAGCTCAACTACTAGCGGAACAGGAGAGACCCAGTACTTC. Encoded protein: CASSTTSGTGETQYF.

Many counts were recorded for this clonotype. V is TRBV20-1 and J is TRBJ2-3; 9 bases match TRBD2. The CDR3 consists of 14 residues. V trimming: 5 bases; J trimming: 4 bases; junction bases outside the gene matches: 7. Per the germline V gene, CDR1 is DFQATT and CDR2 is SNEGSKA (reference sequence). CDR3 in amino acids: CSAVSGSSPDTQYF. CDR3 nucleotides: TGCAGTGCTGTTAGCGGGAGCAGCCCAGATACGCAGTATTTT.